The 5 T cell receptor beta chains reported below all come from one sample, sequenced in a study of radiation and T cells in renal cell carcinoma. As for time point: baseline pretreatment blood. Treatment noted: 15 Gy SBRT to primary tumor, nephrectomy 4 weeks later. Assay used: immunoSEQ multiplex PCR; TCRdb lists only in-frame clones, some missing. The data hold 150,000 or so clones, with 70% to 90% observed a single time. Sequencing was performed on blood, taken from a patient whose treatment included radiotherapy and nephrectomy. The receptors derive from a woman aged 50 to 60 with renal cell carcinoma.

This sequence joins TRBV23-1 and TRBJ2-7; unclear D gene. TRBV23-1 falls under the ORF class, with uncertain function. The germline V and J ends were trimmed by 1 base and 4 bases, with 17 bases remaining between them. The CDR3 consists of 16 residues. The DNA for the CDR3 is TGCGCCAGCAGTCAATTGGATGGGGATTTCAGGTACGAGCAGTACTTC. This sequence encodes CASSQLDGDFRYEQYF.

This CDR3 is CASSLYGTEAFF. The CDR3 DNA follows: TGTGCCAGCAGCTTGTACGGGACTGAAGCTTTCTTT. This chain connects TRBV7-2 to TRBJ1-1, with no clear D. V gave up 3 bases and J gave up 5 bases, with 7 bases separating them. Germline CDR1 is SGHTA and CDR2 is FQGNSA. CDR3 size: 12 residues.

The CDR3 here is CASSPPEKGRRTEAFF. In nucleotides, the CDR3 is TGTGCCAGCTCACCACCTGAGAAGGGGAGGAGAACTGAAGCTTTCTTT. The chain is built from TRBV18 and TRBJ1-1; D is perhaps TRBD1 (5 bases). Trimming cost V 0 bases and J 5 bases, with 16 bases left between them. Germline assignment: CDR1 KGHSH and CDR2 LQKENI. This CDR3 has 16 amino acids.

V usage is TRBV6-1 and J usage is TRBJ2-1, with 7 bases that match TRBD2. Germline-derived CDR1 and CDR2 are MNHNS and SASEGT. V gave up 0 bases and J gave up 14 bases; unmatched junction bases: 7. The CDR3 contains 13 residues. CDR3 coding DNA: TGTGCCAGCAGTGAAGCGCTAAGGACTAGGGAGTTCTTC. Its protein product is CASSEALRTREFF.

The chain couples TRBV5-1 to TRBJ1-1; 7 bases map to TRBD1. The CDR3 extends over 14 amino acids. The V gene's germline CDR1 is SGHRS and CDR2 YFSETQ. Trimming took 2 bases from V and 4 from J; bases not matched to a gene: 5. The chain's CDR3 is CASSFRTGSTEAFF. Here the CDR3 DNA reads TGCGCCAGCAGCTTTAGGACAGGCTCCACTGAAGCTTTCTTT.